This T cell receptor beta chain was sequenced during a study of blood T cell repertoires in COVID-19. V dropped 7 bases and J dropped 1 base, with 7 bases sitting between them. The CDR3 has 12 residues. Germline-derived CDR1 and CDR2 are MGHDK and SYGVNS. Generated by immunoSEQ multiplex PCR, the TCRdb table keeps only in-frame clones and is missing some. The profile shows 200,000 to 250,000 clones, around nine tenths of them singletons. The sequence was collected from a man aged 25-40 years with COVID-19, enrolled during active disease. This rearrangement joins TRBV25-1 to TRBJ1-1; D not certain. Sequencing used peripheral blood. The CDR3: CASTGGNTEAFF. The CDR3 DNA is TGTGCCAGCACCGGCGGGAACACTGAAGCTTTCTTT.